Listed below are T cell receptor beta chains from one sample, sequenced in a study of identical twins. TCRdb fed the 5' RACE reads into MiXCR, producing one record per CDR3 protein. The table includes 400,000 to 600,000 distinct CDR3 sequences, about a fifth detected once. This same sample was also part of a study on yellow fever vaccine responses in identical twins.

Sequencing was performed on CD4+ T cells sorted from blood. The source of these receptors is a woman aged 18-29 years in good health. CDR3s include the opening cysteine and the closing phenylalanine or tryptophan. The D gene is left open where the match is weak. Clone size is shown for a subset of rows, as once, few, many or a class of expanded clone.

cdr3_aa: CASRVGLATSTDTQYF; cdr3_nt: TGTGCCAGCAGAGTAGGACTAGCGACTAGCACAGATACGCAGTATTTT; j_call: TRBJ2-3; clone_size: few; v_call: TRBV6-2/TRBV6-3; d_call: TRBD2
cdr3_aa: CSAIGPGSNQPQHF; cdr3_nt: TGCAGTGCGATCGGGCCAGGTAGCAATCAGCCCCAGCATTTT; j_call: TRBJ1-5; clone_size: .; v_call: TRBV20-1; d_call: .
cdr3_aa: CASSKQGSYSPLHF; cdr3_nt: TGTGCCAGCAGCAAACAGGGATCCTATTCACCCCTCCACTTT; j_call: TRBJ1-6; clone_size: .; v_call: TRBV7-2; d_call: .
cdr3_aa: CASSLSARGWTGELFF; cdr3_nt: TGTGCCAGCAGCTTATCGGCACGGGGTTGGACCGGGGAGCTGTTTTTT; j_call: TRBJ2-2; clone_size: few; v_call: TRBV7-8; d_call: .
cdr3_aa: CSAGQGYSTDEQYF; cdr3_nt: TGCAGTGCAGGACAGGGATATTCTACGGACGAGCAGTACTTC; j_call: TRBJ2-7; clone_size: few; v_call: TRBV20-1; d_call: TRBD1
cdr3_aa: CSARDRRGDFKNIQYF; cdr3_nt: TGCAGTGCTAGAGATCGGCGAGGGGATTTCAAAAACATTCAGTACTTC; j_call: TRBJ2-4; clone_size: .; v_call: TRBV20-1; d_call: .
cdr3_aa: CASSPPGLAGPYNEQFF; cdr3_nt: TGTGCCAGCTCACCACCGGGTCTAGCGGGACCCTACAATGAGCAGTTCTTC; j_call: TRBJ2-1; clone_size: .; v_call: TRBV18; d_call: TRBD2
cdr3_aa: CASSPQGFTEAFF; cdr3_nt: TGTGCCAGCAGTCCACAGGGATTTACTGAAGCTTTCTTT; j_call: TRBJ1-1; clone_size: .; v_call: TRBV12-3/TRBV12-4; d_call: .
cdr3_aa: CASSLYAPSSYEQYF; cdr3_nt: TGTGCCAGCAGTTTATATGCACCGAGCTCCTACGAGCAGTACTTC; j_call: TRBJ2-7; clone_size: .; v_call: TRBV28; d_call: .
cdr3_aa: CASSLGVASGGSSEQFF; cdr3_nt: TGTGCCAGCAGCTTAGGAGTGGCTAGCGGGGGGAGTAGTGAGCAGTTCTTC; j_call: TRBJ2-1; clone_size: .; v_call: TRBV11-2; d_call: TRBD2
cdr3_aa: CSAGISGSVGEQFF; cdr3_nt: TGCAGTGCCGGAATTAGCGGGAGTGTAGGTGAGCAGTTCTTC; j_call: TRBJ2-1; clone_size: .; v_call: TRBV20-1; d_call: TRBD2